The rows below give T cell receptor beta chains drawn from one sample of a study of monozygotic twins with inflammatory bowel disease. TCRdb reprocessed the 5' RACE reads, keeping one entry per CDR3 protein, no DNA. The table lists around 450,000 distinct CDR3 sequences. The material sequenced was blood. Every receptor here comes from a human donor with ulcerative colitis or Crohn's disease, or a healthy co-twin of an affected twin (not recorded which). The CDR3 runs from the conserved cysteine through the conserved F or W.

>TRBJ1-3|TRBV6-6
CASSQMGSGNTIYF
>TRBJ1-5|TRBV10-3
CAISDGTFTSSQPQHF
>TRBJ1-1|TRBV5-1
CASSFTGGTEAFF
>TRBJ1-6|TRBV6-1
CASIPTGTPDNSPLHF
>TRBJ1-1|TRBV7-2
CASSLARGPNTEAFF
>TRBJ2-7|TRBV11-1
CASSLWGTGAYEQYF
>TRBJ1-1|TRBV6-5
CASSYSVFGRGAFF
>TRBJ1-6|TRBV5-5
CASSLTRNSPLHF
>TRBJ2-1|TRBV30
CAWNLISTEQFF
>TRBJ2-1|TRBV11-2
CASSLILGGNEQFF
>TRBJ1-5|TRBV28
CASAGPTQGSNQPQHF
>TRBJ2-2|TRBV12-3/TRBV12-4
CASMGAGLVITGELFF
>TRBJ1-2|TRBV12-3/TRBV12-4
CASSLSGSGGAYTF
>TRBJ2-1|TRBV15
CATSREPTGNTEQFF